One sample yielded the 26 T cell receptor beta chains listed below, sequenced in a study of blood T cell repertoires in COVID-19. The method was immunoSEQ multiplex PCR; TCRdb's version includes in-frame clones alone and lacks a portion of them. Here the sample spans around 300,000 clones, 89% being singletons. The sequencing sample was made of PBMCs or T cells enriched from blood (not recorded which). These receptors originate from a woman aged 35 to 49 who had recovered from COVID-19.

This clone appeared once. This chain connects TRBV7-9 to TRBJ1-2; the D is unclear. Germline CDR1 and CDR2: SEHNR and FQNEAQ (reference sequence). CDR3 length: 13 residues. Trimming stripped 1 base from V and 5 bases from J, with 8 bases between. As DNA, the CDR3 is TGTGCCAGCAGCTTAGGAGACTCTTATGGCTACACCTTC. This sequence encodes CASSLGDSYGYTF.

The rearrangement joins TRBV29-1 to TRBJ2-1; D might be TRBD2 (5 bases). The CDR3 loop spans 14 amino acids. Looked up from germline, CDR1 is SQVTM and CDR2 is ANQGSEA. The germline V and J ends were trimmed by 4 bases and 7 bases, with 17 bases remaining between them. The CDR3 region is CSVAPGSTGNEQFF. In DNA form, the CDR3 reads TGCAGCGTTGCGCCGGGATCTACGGGGAATGAGCAGTTCTTC.

The V and J genes are TRBV10-3 and TRBJ1-5; D gene uncertain. Trimming pared 6 bases from V and 2 bases from J, leaving 14 bases between. CDR3 size: 15 residues. Germline V CDR1 and CDR2: ENHRY, SYGVKD. In DNA form, the CDR3 reads TGTGCCATCAGCTTCGAGGGCGCGGGCAATCAGCCCCAGCATTTT. Its translation: CAISFEGAGNQPQHF.

The chain is built from TRBV11-3 and TRBJ2-1; perhaps TRBD2 as D (6 bases). CDR1 SGHNT and CDR2 YENEEA come from the germline V gene. The CDR3 runs 12 residues. V was shortened by 5 bases and J by 10 bases, with 12 bases between the two germline ends. In DNA, the CDR3 is TGTGCCAGCAGCAATAGGGGAGGAGAGCAGTTCTTC. Translated, it gives CASSNRGGEQFF.

This clone was observed a few times. The chain joins TRBV30 to TRBJ1-4; D is perhaps TRBD1 (5 bases). Germline CDR1 is GTSNPN and CDR2 is SVGIG (reference sequence). With 4 bases removed from V and 0 bases from J, the gap between germline ends came to 15 bases. The length of the CDR3 is 16 residues. DNA of the CDR3: TGTGCCTGGACCTCAGGGTTATTGGCAACTAATGAAAAACTGTTTTTT. Protein product: CAWTSGLLATNEKLFF.

The V and J genes are TRBV12-3 or TRBV12-4 and TRBJ1-6, with D maybe TRBD1 (6 bases). The CDR3 runs to 13 residues. The ends were cut back, 7 bases at V and 11 bases at J, with 15 bases in the middle. The CDR3 region is CASNFQGLAPLHF. DNA for the CDR3: TGTGCCAGCAATTTCCAGGGGTTGGCACCCCTCCACTTT.

The V call is TRBV19, the J call TRBJ2-2; the D gene is possibly TRBD1 (5 bases). V lost 9 bases and J 2 bases, leaving 13 bases between the germline ends. Germline V gene sequence: CDR1 LNHDA, CDR2 SQIVND (reference sequence). This CDR3 spans 14 amino acids. The CDR3 bases are TGTGCCAGCGATGGGCAGGGTAACACCGGGGAGCTGTTTTTT. This translates into CASDGQGNTGELFF.

The chain has TRBV3-1 (or the pseudogene TRBV3-2) and TRBJ2-7, with D perhaps TRBD1 (6 bases). The CDR3 loop spans 14 amino acids. Germline V gene sequence: CDR1 LGHDT, CDR2 YNNKEL (reference sequence). V dropped 0 bases and J dropped 0 bases, with 6 bases sitting between them. DNA of the CDR3: TGTGCCAGCAGCCAAGAGGGGGCCTCCTACGAGCAGTACTTC. It yields the protein CASSQEGASYEQYF.

This rearrangement joins TRBV30 to TRBJ2-1; 12 nucleotides match TRBD1. The CDR3 is 14 amino acids. CDR1 GTSNPN and CDR2 SVGIG come from the germline V gene (reference sequence). With V trimmed by 2 bases and J by 9 bases, 5 bases remained unmatched. The CDR3 loop reads CAWSLGQGASEQFF. CDR3 nucleotide sequence: TGTGCCTGGAGTCTGGGACAGGGGGCTAGTGAGCAGTTCTTC.

This chain links TRBV18 with TRBJ1-1; the D is unclear. Germline values: CDR1 KGHSH, CDR2 LQKENI. The CDR3 runs 16 residues. Trimming shortened V by 2 bases and J by 2 bases, and 15 bases separated the two germline ends. The CDR3 region has the DNA TGTGCCAGCTCACCAGGAGGTGTGTATCCTAACACTGAAGCTTTCTTT. It codes for CASSPGGVYPNTEAFF.

This clone appeared a single time. V gene TRBV9 combines with J gene TRBJ2-7; possible D gene TRBD1, 6 bases. Trimming left V 4 bases short and J 4 bases short, with 15 bases between. The CDR3 has 14 amino acids. CDR1 SGDLS and CDR2 YYNGEE come from the germline V gene. Written as DNA, the CDR3 is TGTGCCAGCAGCCGACAGGCGTCTATGTACGAGCAGTACTTC. It specifies CASSRQASMYEQYF.

The V call is TRBV5-6, the J call TRBJ1-5; 10 bases line up with TRBD1. J gave up 9 bases and V 0 bases, and 9 bases lay outside the gene matches. Per the germline V gene, CDR1 is SGHDT and CDR2 is YYEEEE. CDR3 length: 16 amino acids. Here the CDR3 DNA reads TGTGCCAGCAGCTTGGCCGGGGACAGGGGATTACTGCCCCAGCATTTT. Protein sequence: CASSLAGDRGLLPQHF.

The chain recombines TRBV19 with TRBJ2-2, with 7 positions matching TRBD2. Per the germline V gene, CDR1 is LNHDA and CDR2 is SQIVND (reference sequence). Trimming cost V 6 bases and J 2 bases; bases outside gene matches: 3. The CDR3 runs 14 residues. CDR3 loop: CASRSGDNTGELFF. DNA of the CDR3: TGTGCCAGTAGGAGCGGGGATAACACCGGGGAGCTGTTTTTT.

The V and J genes are TRBV7-3 and TRBJ2-3, with TRBD2 matching 13 bases. The CDR3 spans 16 residues. In germline, CDR1 is SGHTA, CDR2 FQGTGA. The V and J ends lost 5 bases and 3 bases, in that order; junction bases with no gene match: 5. CDR3 nucleotides: TGTGCCAGCAGCCCTGTGACTAGCGGGAGGACAGATACGCAGTATTTT. As protein: CASSPVTSGRTDTQYF.

The chain recombines TRBV28 with TRBJ2-3; 11 bases match TRBD2. Germline CDR1 is MDHEN and CDR2 is SYDVKM. The CDR3 contains 17 residues. The junction had 7 bases not matched to a gene; V was cut back by 3 bases and J by 2 bases. In DNA form, the CDR3 reads TGTGCCAGCAGTTTTTCTAGCGGGGGGAATTACACAGATACGCAGTATTTT. Its translation: CASSFSSGGNYTDTQYF.

This chain links TRBV5-1 with TRBJ1-1, with 9 bases lining up with TRBD1. With V trimmed by 3 bases and J by 4 bases, 10 bases remained unmatched. The CDR3 is made up of 16 amino acids. Germline-derived CDR1 and CDR2 are SGHRS and YFSETQ. The CDR3 region is CASSSWTGAGRTEAFF. In DNA, the CDR3 is TGCGCCAGCAGCTCTTGGACAGGGGCCGGTCGCACTGAAGCTTTCTTT.

This clone was seen a handful of times. This chain uses TRBV4-1 with TRBJ2-2, with TRBD1 matching over 9 bases. Germline V gene lookup returns CDR1 MGHRA and CDR2 YSYEKL. The V segment lost 4 bases and the J segment 6 bases; nucleotides outside the gene matches: 6. The CDR3 sequence is 15 residues long. The CDR3 DNA is TGCGCCAGCAGCCTCACGGACAGGGGCGCCGGGGAGCTGTTTTTT. It translates to CASSLTDRGAGELFF.

The V call is TRBV30, the J call TRBJ1-5, with D tentatively TRBD1 (5 bases). The CDR3 covers 13 residues. Germline V gene sequence: CDR1 GTSNPN, CDR2 SVGIG (reference sequence). Trimming took off 0 bases at V and 6 bases at J, with 9 bases between the two ends. The CDR3: CAWSVGGGQPQHF. CDR3 nucleotides: TGTGCCTGGAGTGTGGGGGGTGGTCAGCCCCAGCATTTT.

This chain joins TRBV4-1 and TRBJ1-3, with 8 positions matching TRBD1. This CDR3 is built from 15 residues. Germline lookup yields CDR1 MGHRA and CDR2 YSYEKL. V lost 4 bases to trimming and J lost 0 bases; unmatched junction nucleotides: 2. The CDR3 is CASSPQGASGNTIYF. The CDR3 region has the DNA TGCGCCAGCAGCCCGCAGGGGGCCTCTGGAAACACCATATATTTT.

The CDR3: CASSLEPVRQGASGYTF. The CDR3 nucleotides are TGTGCCAGCAGTTTGGAGCCAGTTCGACAGGGGGCTTCTGGCTACACCTTC. The rearrangement joins TRBV27 to TRBJ1-2; 10 positions match TRBD1. V was clipped by 3 bases and J by 7 bases; unmatched bases: 14. The CDR3 sequence is 17 residues long. The germline gives CDR1 MNHEY, CDR2 SMNVEV (reference sequence).

This rearrangement joins TRBV7-8 to TRBJ1-2; TRBD1 matches 9 bases. This CDR3 contains 12 residues. Germline CDR1 reads SGHVS; CDR2 reads FQNEAQ. After removal of 5 bases from V and 11 bases from J, the junction contained 6 bases not matched to a gene. The CDR3 sequence: CASSIDRGFYTF. The CDR3 bases are TGTGCCAGCAGCATCGACAGGGGGTTTTACACCTTC.

The V and J genes are TRBV4-1 and TRBJ1-1, with 7 bases identical to TRBD1. J gave up 10 bases and V 3 bases, and 11 bases lay outside the gene matches. This CDR3 contains 14 residues. Germline assignment: CDR1 MGHRA and CDR2 YSYEKL. CDR3 in amino acids: CASSQPGQVQRAFF. In nucleotides, the CDR3 is TGCGCCAGCAGCCAGCCTGGACAGGTCCAGCGAGCTTTCTTT.

The rearrangement joins TRBV6-2 or TRBV6-3 to TRBJ2-1; 13 bases are a match to TRBD2. The J segment lost 7 bases and the V segment lost 6 bases, leaving 12 bases of the junction unmatched. Germline CDR1 MNHEY, CDR2 SVGEGT. The CDR3 totals 17 residues. The CDR3: CASSPSRTSGSVNEQFF. As DNA, the CDR3 is TGTGCCAGCAGCCCTAGTCGGACTAGCGGGAGTGTGAATGAGCAGTTCTTC.

DNA for the CDR3: TGCGCCAGCAGCTTGGGTGGCAGCTACAATGAGCAGTTCTTC. Its protein product is CASSLGGSYNEQFF. The gene calls are TRBV5-1 and TRBJ2-1; D is ambiguous. Trimming cost V 0 bases and J 3 bases, with 7 bases left between them. The CDR3 has 14 residues. The germline gives CDR1 SGHRS, CDR2 YFSETQ. Supplemented by reference TRBV5-1 and TRBJ2-1, the full variable domain reads KAGVTQTPRYLIKTRGQQVTLSCSPISGHRSVSWYQQTPGQGLQFLFEYFSETQRNKGNFPGRFSGRQFSNSRSEMNVSTLELGDSALYLCASSLGGSYNEQFFGPGTRLTVL.

This clone has only one observation. Other DNA sequences in this specimen translate into the identical CDR3. The chain employs TRBV7-8 and TRBJ1-3; no clear D gene. Trimming cost V 0 bases and J 1 base, with 13 bases left between them. The length of the CDR3 is 17 residues. Per germline, CDR1 SGHVS and CDR2 FQNEAQ. CDR3 coding DNA: TGTGCCAGCAGCTTAGCGTTACCCAAGCTATCTGGAAACACCATATATTTT. It specifies CASSLALPKLSGNTIYF.

This clone occurred a few times. The genes are TRBV7-9 and TRBJ2-1, with D possibly TRBD2 on 5 matching bases. Trimming removed 6 bases from V and 7 bases from J, with 13 bases in between. In germline, CDR1 is SEHNR, CDR2 FQNEAQ (reference sequence). The CDR3 spans 13 residues. The CDR3 reads CASSERRRNEQFF. CDR3 sequence (DNA): TGTGCCAGCAGTGAGCGGCGAAGGAATGAGCAGTTCTTC.